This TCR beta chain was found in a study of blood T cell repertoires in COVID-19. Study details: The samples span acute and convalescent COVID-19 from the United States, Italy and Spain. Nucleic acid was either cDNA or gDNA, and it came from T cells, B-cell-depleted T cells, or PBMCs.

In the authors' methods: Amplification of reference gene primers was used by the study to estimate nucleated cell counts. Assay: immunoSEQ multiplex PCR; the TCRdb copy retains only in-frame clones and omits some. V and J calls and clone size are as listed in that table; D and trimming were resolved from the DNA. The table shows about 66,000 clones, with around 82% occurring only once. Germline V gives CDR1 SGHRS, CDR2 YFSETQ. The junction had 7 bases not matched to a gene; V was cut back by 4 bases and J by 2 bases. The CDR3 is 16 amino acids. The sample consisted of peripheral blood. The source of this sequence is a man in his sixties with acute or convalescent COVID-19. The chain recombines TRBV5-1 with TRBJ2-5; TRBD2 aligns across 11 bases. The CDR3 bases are TGCGCCAGCAGCATCCTAGCGGGGGGCGCACAAGAGACCCAGTACTTC. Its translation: CASSILAGGAQETQYF. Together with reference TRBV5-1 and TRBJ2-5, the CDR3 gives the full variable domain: KAGVTQTPRYLIKTRGQQVTLSCSPISGHRSVSWYQQTPGQGLQFLFEYFSETQRNKGNFPGRFSGRQFSNSRSEMNVSTLELGDSALYLCASSILAGGAQETQYFGPGTRLLVL.